Below, 9 T cell receptor beta chains from the same sample are listed, as sequenced in a study of CD8+ T cells in alopecia areata. In each case, RNA was isolated and then reverse transcribed into cDNA as the sequencing template. Libraries were prepared by immunoSEQ multiplex PCR; TCRdb keeps only in-frame clonotypes and omits some of them. This table holds around 250,000 clones, around 67% found once. The material sequenced was CD4+ T cells sorted from blood, taken at week 0. The receptors shown here come from a human donor with alopecia areata.

Here the CDR3 DNA reads TGTGCCAGCAGCTCAGGGGGTGGCAATGAGCAGTTCTTC. This sequence encodes CASSSGGGNEQFF. The chain is built from TRBV6-5 and TRBJ2-1; 7 nucleotides align to TRBD1. CDR1 is MNHEY and CDR2 is SVGAGI in the germline V gene. J lost 6 bases, V lost 6 bases, and 5 bases had no gene match. CDR3 length equals 13 residues.

The CDR3 loop is CAWSDRTPGGYTF. The CDR3 coding sequence is TGTGCCTGGAGCGATCGGACACCAGGGGGCTACACCTTC. This chain uses TRBV30 with TRBJ1-2; weak D call: TRBD1 (5 bases). The V and J ends lost 3 bases and 8 bases respectively, with 16 bases between them. The CDR3 spans 13 residues. Germline assignment: CDR1 GTSNPN and CDR2 SVGIG (reference sequence).

V is TRBV10-3 and J is TRBJ1-3, with unresolved D. The CDR3 length is 12 residues. With 5 bases removed from V and 0 bases from J, the gap between germline ends came to 2 bases. Germline V gene data show CDR1 as ENHRY and CDR2 as SYGVKD. CDR3 bases: TGTGCCATCAGTAGCTCTGGAAACACCATATATTTT. Translation: CAISSSGNTIYF.

This clone occurred a few times. The rearrangement uses TRBV29-1 and TRBJ1-2; no clear D gene. V lost 4 bases and J lost 4, with 13 bases in between. The CDR3 is 13 residues long. Looked up from germline, CDR1 is SQVTM and CDR2 is ANQGSEA. The CDR3 reads CSVVPTSGYGYTF. Here the CDR3 DNA reads TGCAGCGTTGTGCCAACTTCAGGCTATGGCTACACCTTC.

This chain joins TRBV10-3 and TRBJ2-5, with no clear D. Trimming took 2 bases from V and 2 from J, leaving 3 bases between them. The CDR3 extends over 12 amino acids. Looked up from germline, CDR1 is ENHRY and CDR2 is SYGVKD. The CDR3 bases are TGTGCCATCAGTGAGGTTCAAGAGACCCAGTACTTC. Translated: CAISEVQETQYF.

The chain carries TRBV5-1 and TRBJ2-7; D is unclear. The CDR3 runs to 14 residues. Germline loops: CDR1 SGHRS, CDR2 YFSETQ. The V end was cut by 4 bases, the J end by 2 bases, with 13 bases between. The CDR3 reads CASSPAPRTYEQYF. The CDR3 DNA is TGCGCCAGCAGCCCGGCCCCGCGAACCTACGAGCAGTACTTC.

This rearrangement joins TRBV6-1 to TRBJ2-2, with 8 bases that match TRBD2. The germline V gene has CDR1 MNHNS and CDR2 SASEGT. The CDR3 length is 15 residues. The J segment lost 3 bases and the V segment lost 11 bases, leaving 11 bases of the junction unmatched. CDR3 loop: CAGTPGGRDTGELFF. In DNA form, the CDR3 reads TGTGCCGGAACACCGGGAGGGAGAGACACCGGGGAGCTGTTTTTT.

The genes are TRBV18 and TRBJ2-1; D unresolved. The V gene's germline CDR1 is KGHSH and CDR2 LQKENI. This CDR3 is built from 14 residues. With 2 bases removed from V and 5 bases from J, the gap between germline ends came to 10 bases. The CDR3 is CASSPYDGDNEQFF. CDR3 coding DNA: TGTGCCAGCTCACCATACGACGGCGACAATGAGCAGTTCTTC.

The chain combines TRBV29-1 with TRBJ2-5; 8 nucleotides line up with TRBD2. J lost 1 base, V lost 5 bases, and 9 bases had no gene match. The CDR3 has 15 amino acids. The germline V gene encodes CDR1 SQVTM and CDR2 ANQGSEA. CDR3 region: CSVMDSGGPQETQYF. The CDR3 DNA reads TGCAGCGTTATGGACAGCGGGGGCCCCCAAGAGACCCAGTACTTC.